This is a list of T cell receptor beta chains from one sample in a study of cytomegalovirus exposure and HLA in healthy donors. TCRdb's copy holds only in-frame clones and misses some; the assay was immunoSEQ multiplex PCR. The repertoire has 100,000 to 130,000 clones, 77% of them found once; the top ten carry about 4.3%. Sequences were obtained from PBMCs. The source of these receptors is a male donor in good health and CMV-seronegative. CDR3s include the opening cysteine and the closing phenylalanine or tryptophan. The D gene is left open where the match is weak. Only some rows state a clone size, as once, few, many or a class for expanded clones.

v_call,d_call,clone_size,j_call,cdr3_nt,cdr3_aa
TRBV7-8,TRBD2,once,TRBJ2-1,TGTGCCAGCAGCGCCATTGGCGGGAGTTTCTACAATGAGCAGTTCTTC,CASSAIGGSFYNEQFF
TRBV2,TRBD2,NA,TRBJ2-5,TGTGCCAGCAGACCACTAGCGGGAGTCGGGGAGACCCAGTACTTC,CASRPLAGVGETQYF
TRBV2,NA,NA,TRBJ2-3,TGTGCAGGGGGGCGGGAGAGGGGTTCAGATACGCAGTATTTT,CAGGRERGSDTQYF
TRBV5-1,TRBD1,NA,TRBJ1-1,TGCGCCAGCAGCTTGTTGGGACAGGCGAACACTGAAGCTTTCTTT,CASSLLGQANTEAFF
TRBV27,TRBD2,once,TRBJ2-3,TGTGCCAGCAGTTTGAACCATCTAGCGGGAGGTTTCACAGATACGCAGTATTTT,CASSLNHLAGGFTDTQYF
TRBV30,TRBD2,NA,TRBJ2-1,TGTGCCTGGGGGGACGTCGGGACTAGTGGCAATGAGCAGTTCTTC,CAWGDVGTSGNEQFF
TRBV19,TRBD1,NA,TRBJ2-1,TGTGCCAGTAGTAATGGACAGGAATACAATGAGCAGTTCTTC,CASSNGQEYNEQFF
TRBV28,NA,NA,TRBJ2-1,TGTGCCAGCAGTTCCCCTTCTGTCGAAGGGGTCCACTCCTACAATGAGCAGTTCTTC,CASSSPSVEGVHSYNEQFF
TRBV29-1,TRBD1,NA,TRBJ2-5,TGCAGCGTTGGTCAGGGGGATGAGACCCAGTACTTC,CSVGQGDETQYF
TRBV23-1,TRBD1,NA,TRBJ1-1,TGCGCCAGCAGCCTACTCGACAGGGAGAACACTGAAGCTTTCTTT,CASSLLDRENTEAFF
TRBV5-1,TRBD2,NA,TRBJ2-3,TGCGCCAGCAAGCTAGCGGGAGATACGCAGTATTTT,CASKLAGDTQYF
TRBV7-6,TRBD1,once,TRBJ2-7,TGTGCCAGCAGCGAAAGACAGGGTGTCTACGAGCAGTACTTC,CASSERQGVYEQYF
TRBV29-1,NA,NA,TRBJ2-7,TGCAGCGTTGAAACTGATGCACCCTACGAGCAGTACTTC,CSVETDAPYEQYF
TRBV6-5,TRBD1,NA,TRBJ1-2,TGTGCCAGCGCCCCGACCGGGACAGGAGTCTATGGCTACACCTTC,CASAPTGTGVYGYTF
TRBV5-4,NA,NA,TRBJ2-6,TGTGCCAGCAGCTTGGTAAAGCCCTCTGGGGCCAACGTCCTGACTTTC,CASSLVKPSGANVLTF
TRBV5-6,NA,once,TRBJ2-7,TGTGCCAGCAGCTTGGGGGTGGGCGTGTCAAGCTCCTACGAGCAGTACTTC,CASSLGVGVSSSYEQYF
TRBV5-1,NA,NA,TRBJ2-7,TGCGCCAGCAGTCGAGGGAAGAACTACGAGCAGTACTTC,CASSRGKNYEQYF
TRBV5-4,TRBD2,NA,TRBJ2-1,TGTGCCAGCAGCGAGGGACTAGCGGATACCTACAATGAGCAGTTCTTC,CASSEGLADTYNEQFF
TRBV5-4,NA,once,TRBJ1-1,TGTGCCAGCAGCTTGCCGGGCACTGAAGCTTTCTTT,CASSLPGTEAFF
TRBV7-9,NA,few,TRBJ1-1,TGTGCCAGCAGCTGGGCCGACGGTGTGGCTGAAGCTTTCTTT,CASSWADGVAEAFF
TRBV6-5,NA,NA,TRBJ2-7,TGTGCCAGCCGGGGGTCCTACGAGCAGTACTTC,CASRGSYEQYF
TRBV4-2,TRBD2,NA,TRBJ2-7,TGTGCCAGCAGCCAAGGTGGGACTAGCGGGTACGAGCAGTACTTC,CASSQGGTSGYEQYF
TRBV6-1,TRBD2,NA,TRBJ2-5,TGTGCCAGCAGTCCGGGACTAGCGGAAGAGACCCAGTACTTC,CASSPGLAEETQYF
TRBV5-4,TRBD2,NA,TRBJ2-7,TGTGCCAGCAGATCTGGACTAGCGGACTACGAGCAGTACTTC,CASRSGLADYEQYF
TRBV6-6,TRBD1,NA,TRBJ2-6,TGTGCCAGCCGCCACAGGGGTTCTGGGGCCAACGTCCTGACTTTC,CASRHRGSGANVLTF
TRBV5-6,NA,NA,TRBJ1-1,TGTGCCAGCAGCCCGGACAGAGGGAGTCAAAAGAACACTGAAGCTTTCTTT,CASSPDRGSQKNTEAFF
TRBV23-1,TRBD1,few,TRBJ1-2,TGCGCCAGCAGTCAATTCAGGACAGGGAATCGTGGCTATGGCTACACCTTC,CASSQFRTGNRGYGYTF
TRBV5-4,NA,NA,TRBJ1-6,TGTGCCAGCAGCTCCATTAATTCACCCCTCCACTTT,CASSSINSPLHF
TRBV6-5,TRBD1,NA,TRBJ2-7,TGTGCCAGCAGCCCCCGACAGGGGCCGGGTTACGAGCAGTACTTC,CASSPRQGPGYEQYF
TRBV7-3,TRBD1,NA,TRBJ1-4,TGTGCCAGCAGCTTGGGTAGGACAGGGGGCGTCGGATGGGATGAAAAACTGTTTTTT,CASSLGRTGGVGWDEKLFF
TRBV19,TRBD1,few,TRBJ1-1,TGTGCCAGTAGTACCGGACAGGGGTTTTTGCCGAACACTGAAGCTTTCTTT,CASSTGQGFLPNTEAFF
TRBV15,NA,NA,TRBJ2-5,TGTGCCACCAGCTTCGACTCGGCCCAGTACTTC,CATSFDSAQYF
TRBV30,NA,NA,TRBJ1-5,TGTGCCTGGAGTGTAGGAGGTTGGCGGCAGCCCCAGCATTTT,CAWSVGGWRQPQHF
TRBV18,TRBD2,NA,TRBJ2-1,TGTGCCAGCTCACCGACGCCGGGACTAGCGGGACAGAGCTCCTACAATGAGCAGTTCTTC,CASSPTPGLAGQSSYNEQFF
TRBV7-2,NA,NA,TRBJ1-1,TGTGCCAGCAGCTTAGTAGGGGCGAACACTGAAGCTTTCTTT,CASSLVGANTEAFF
TRBV28,NA,few,TRBJ1-4,TGTGCCAGCAGTTCCATTGTCGAAAAACTGTTTTTT,CASSSIVEKLFF
TRBV6-1,TRBD1,NA,TRBJ1-1,TGTGCCGGACAGGGTTGGACTGAAGCTTTCTTT,CAGQGWTEAFF
TRBV19,NA,NA,TRBJ1-5,TGTGCCAGTAGTACGACCCCCGGGGAGGGCTTTCAGCCCCAGCATTTT,CASSTTPGEGFQPQHF
TRBV10-2,NA,NA,TRBJ2-7,TGCGCCAGCCAAAGGAGCGGGACAAACAAGAGGGATTACGAGCAGTACTTC,CASQRSGTNKRDYEQYF
TRBV7-9,NA,NA,TRBJ1-4,TGTGCCAGCAGCCCTCGGGGAGGGATCCAGGGAAGTGAAAAACTGTTTTTT,CASSPRGGIQGSEKLFF
TRBV5-5,NA,few,TRBJ2-7,TGTGCCAGCAGCTTGCCCCAAGTGGGGGCAGGCTACGAGCAGTACTTC,CASSLPQVGAGYEQYF
TRBV4-2,TRBD1,NA,TRBJ1-3,TGTGCCAGCAGCCTGACGACAGGGCTACACGGAGGAAACACCATATATTTT,CASSLTTGLHGGNTIYF
TRBV5-6,NA,NA,TRBJ2-1,TGTGCCAGCAGCAGGATGGGGCTTCAGGGGCCGGCGAAGCAGTTCTTC,CASSRMGLQGPAKQFF
TRBV5-1,NA,NA,TRBJ1-3,TGCGCCAGCAGCTTGTCGGGACATTTCACCAGCGGGAGCTCTGGAAACACCATATATTTT,CASSLSGHFTSGSSGNTIYF
TRBV6-6,TRBD2,few,TRBJ2-1,TGTGCCAGCAGTTACGGATTAGAGCGGGAGTGGGATCGGCAGTTCTTC,CASSYGLEREWDRQFF
TRBV5-1,NA,few,TRBJ2-2,TGCGCCAGCAGCTTGCCAGGTAACACCGGGGAGCTGTTTTTT,CASSLPGNTGELFF
TRBV4-1,TRBD1,NA,TRBJ1-2,TGCGCCAGCAGATCGCCGGGGACAGCGAACTATGGCTACACCTTC,CASRSPGTANYGYTF
TRBV6-1,TRBD1,once,TRBJ2-7,TGTGCCAGCAGTGCGACAGGGGACGTGGACGAGCAGTACTTC,CASSATGDVDEQYF
TRBV5-1,TRBD1,NA,TRBJ2-1,TGCGCCAGCAGCCCTCTAGACAGGGTCCCCTACAATGAGCAGTTCTTC,CASSPLDRVPYNEQFF